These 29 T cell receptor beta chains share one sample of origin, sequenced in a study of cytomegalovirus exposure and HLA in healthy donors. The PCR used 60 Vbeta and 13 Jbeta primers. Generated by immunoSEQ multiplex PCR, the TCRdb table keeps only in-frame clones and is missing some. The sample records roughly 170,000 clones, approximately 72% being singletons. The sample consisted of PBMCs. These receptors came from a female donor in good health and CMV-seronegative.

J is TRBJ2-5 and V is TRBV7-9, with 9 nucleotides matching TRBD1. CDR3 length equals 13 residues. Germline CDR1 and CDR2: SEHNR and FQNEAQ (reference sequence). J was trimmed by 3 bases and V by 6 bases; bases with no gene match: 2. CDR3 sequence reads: CASRGTGKETQYF. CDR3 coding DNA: TGTGCCAGCAGAGGGACAGGGAAAGAGACCCAGTACTTC.

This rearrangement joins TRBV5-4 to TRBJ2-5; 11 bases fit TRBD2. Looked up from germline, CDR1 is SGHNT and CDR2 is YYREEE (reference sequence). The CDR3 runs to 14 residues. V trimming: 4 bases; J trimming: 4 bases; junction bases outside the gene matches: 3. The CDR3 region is CASSPGLAGETQYF. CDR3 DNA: TGTGCCAGCAGCCCAGGACTAGCGGGAGAGACCCAGTACTTC.

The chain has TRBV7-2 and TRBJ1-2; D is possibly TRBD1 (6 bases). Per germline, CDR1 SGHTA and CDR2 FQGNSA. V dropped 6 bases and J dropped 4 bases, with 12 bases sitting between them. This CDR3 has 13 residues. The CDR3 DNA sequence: TGTGCCAGCAGATTAACAGGGTTCTATGGCTACACCTTC. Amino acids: CASRLTGFYGYTF.

The DNA of the CDR3 is TGTGCCAGCAGCAGCGGCAGTACACCCTATGGCTACACCTTC. This sequence encodes CASSSGSTPYGYTF. The chain links TRBV7-9 to TRBJ1-2; D gene ambiguous. Germline V lookup: CDR1 SEHNR, CDR2 FQNEAQ (reference sequence). The CDR3 is 14 amino acids. Trimming pared 5 bases from V and 4 bases from J, leaving 14 bases between.

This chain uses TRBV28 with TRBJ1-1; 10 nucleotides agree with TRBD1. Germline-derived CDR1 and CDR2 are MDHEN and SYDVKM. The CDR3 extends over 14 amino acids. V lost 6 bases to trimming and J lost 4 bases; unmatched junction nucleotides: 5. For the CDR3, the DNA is TGTGCCAGCAGCTGGACAGGGGGGGGCACTGAAGCTTTCTTT. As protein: CASSWTGGGTEAFF.

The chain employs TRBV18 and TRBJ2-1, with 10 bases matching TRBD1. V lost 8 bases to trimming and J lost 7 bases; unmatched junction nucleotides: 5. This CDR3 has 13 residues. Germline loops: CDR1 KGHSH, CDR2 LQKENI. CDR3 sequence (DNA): TGTGCCAGCATTGACAGGGGGCGGAATGAGCAGTTCTTC. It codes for CASIDRGRNEQFF.

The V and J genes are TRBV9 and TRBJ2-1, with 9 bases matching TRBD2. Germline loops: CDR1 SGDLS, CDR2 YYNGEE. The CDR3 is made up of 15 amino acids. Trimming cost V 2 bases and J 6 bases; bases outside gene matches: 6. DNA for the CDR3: TGTGCCAGCAGCGTTAGCGGGAGTACCGCCAATGAGCAGTTCTTC. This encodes CASSVSGSTANEQFF.

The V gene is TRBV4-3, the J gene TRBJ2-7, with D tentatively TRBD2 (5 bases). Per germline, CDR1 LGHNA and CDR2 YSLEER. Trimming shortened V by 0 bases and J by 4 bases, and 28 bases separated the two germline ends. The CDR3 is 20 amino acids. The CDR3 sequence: CASSQEAPVPREGPSYEQYF. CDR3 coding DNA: TGCGCCAGCAGCCAAGAGGCCCCAGTCCCGCGCGAGGGCCCCAGTTACGAGCAGTACTTC.

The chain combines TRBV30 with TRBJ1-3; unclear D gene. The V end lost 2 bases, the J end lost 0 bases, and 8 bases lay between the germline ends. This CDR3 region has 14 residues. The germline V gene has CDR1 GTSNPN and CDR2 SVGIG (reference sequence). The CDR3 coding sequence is TGTGCCTGGAGTTACACAAGCTCTGGAAACACCATATATTTT. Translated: CAWSYTSSGNTIYF.

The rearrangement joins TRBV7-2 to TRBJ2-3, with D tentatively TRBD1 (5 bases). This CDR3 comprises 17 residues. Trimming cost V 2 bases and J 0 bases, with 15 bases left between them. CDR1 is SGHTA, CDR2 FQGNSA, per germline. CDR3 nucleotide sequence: TGTGCCAGCAGCTTATCCCCGCAGGGTGGGAGCACAGATACGCAGTATTTT. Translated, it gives CASSLSPQGGSTDTQYF.

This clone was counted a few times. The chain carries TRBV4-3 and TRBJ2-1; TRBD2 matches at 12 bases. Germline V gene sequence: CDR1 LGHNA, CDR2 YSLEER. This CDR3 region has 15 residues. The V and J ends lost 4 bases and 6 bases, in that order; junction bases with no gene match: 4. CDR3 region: CASSPLAGGVNEQFF. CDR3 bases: TGCGCCAGCAGCCCGCTAGCGGGAGGGGTCAATGAGCAGTTCTTC.

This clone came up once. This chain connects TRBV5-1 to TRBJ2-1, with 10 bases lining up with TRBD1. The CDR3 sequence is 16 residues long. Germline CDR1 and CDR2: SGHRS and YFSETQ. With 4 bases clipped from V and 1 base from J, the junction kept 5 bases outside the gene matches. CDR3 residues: CASSDRTGGSYNEQFF. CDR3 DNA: TGCGCCAGCAGCGATAGGACAGGGGGATCCTACAATGAGCAGTTCTTC.

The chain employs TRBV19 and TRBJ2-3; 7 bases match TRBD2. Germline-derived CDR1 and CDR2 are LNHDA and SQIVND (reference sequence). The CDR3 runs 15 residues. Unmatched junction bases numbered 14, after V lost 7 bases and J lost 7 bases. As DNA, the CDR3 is TGTGCCAGTACCCAAGGGGCGGGAGTAGGGTATACGCAGTATTTT. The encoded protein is CASTQGAGVGYTQYF.

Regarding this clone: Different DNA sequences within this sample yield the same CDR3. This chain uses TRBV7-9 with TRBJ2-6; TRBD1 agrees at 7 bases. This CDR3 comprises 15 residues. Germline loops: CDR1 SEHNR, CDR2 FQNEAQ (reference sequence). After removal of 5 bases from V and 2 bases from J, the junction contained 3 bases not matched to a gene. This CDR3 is CASSPDRAGANVLTF. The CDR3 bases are TGTGCCAGCAGCCCAGACAGGGCTGGGGCCAACGTCCTGACTTTC.

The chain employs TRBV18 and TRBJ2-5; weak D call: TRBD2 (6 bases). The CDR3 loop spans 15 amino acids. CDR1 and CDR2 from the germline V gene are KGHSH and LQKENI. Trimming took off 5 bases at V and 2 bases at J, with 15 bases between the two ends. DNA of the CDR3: TGTGCCAGCTCAAGCAGCGGGTCTGGGCAAGAGACCCAGTACTTC. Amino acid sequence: CASSSSGSGQETQYF.

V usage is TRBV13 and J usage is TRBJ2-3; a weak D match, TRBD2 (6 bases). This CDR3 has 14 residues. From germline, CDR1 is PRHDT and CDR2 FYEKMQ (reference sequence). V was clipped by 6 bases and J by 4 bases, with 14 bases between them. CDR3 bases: TGTGCCAGCAGTGACCGGGAGAGGCCAGATACGCAGTATTTT. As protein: CASSDRERPDTQYF.

CDR3 sequence: CASSLGDRGLYEQYF. DNA of the CDR3: TGCGCCAGCAGCTTGGGGGACAGGGGGCTCTACGAGCAGTACTTC. V usage is TRBV5-1 and J usage is TRBJ2-7; 12 bases agree with TRBD1. CDR3 length equals 15 residues. CDR1 is SGHRS, CDR2 YFSETQ, per germline. The ends lost 0 bases at V and 3 bases at J; junction bases unmatched: 1.

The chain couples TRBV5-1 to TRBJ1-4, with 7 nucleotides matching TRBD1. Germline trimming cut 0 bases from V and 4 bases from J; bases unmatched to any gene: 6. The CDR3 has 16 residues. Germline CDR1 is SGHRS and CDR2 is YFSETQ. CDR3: CASSLGMTGSNEKLFF. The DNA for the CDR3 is TGCGCCAGCAGCTTGGGTATGACAGGGAGTAATGAAAAACTGTTTTTT.

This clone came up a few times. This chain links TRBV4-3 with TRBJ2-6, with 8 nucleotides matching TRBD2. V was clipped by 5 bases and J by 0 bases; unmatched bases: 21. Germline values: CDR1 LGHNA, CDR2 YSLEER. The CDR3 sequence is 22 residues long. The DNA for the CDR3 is TGCGCCAGCAGCTCTCGGTGGGGCGCGGAGACTAGCGCTTACTCTGGGGCCAACGTCCTGACTTTC. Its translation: CASSSRWGAETSAYSGANVLTF.

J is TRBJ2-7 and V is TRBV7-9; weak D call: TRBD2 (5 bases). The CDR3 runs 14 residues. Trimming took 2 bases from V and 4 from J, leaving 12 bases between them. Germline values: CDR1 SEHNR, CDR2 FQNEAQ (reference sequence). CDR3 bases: TGTGCCAGCAGCTTACCTAGCAAGAGGTACGAGCAGTACTTC. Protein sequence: CASSLPSKRYEQYF.

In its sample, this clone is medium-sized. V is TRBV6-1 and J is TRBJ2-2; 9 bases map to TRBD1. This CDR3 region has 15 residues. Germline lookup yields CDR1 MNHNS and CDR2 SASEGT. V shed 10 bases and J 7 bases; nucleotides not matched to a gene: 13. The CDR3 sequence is CAILARTGDVGELFF. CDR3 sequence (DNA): TGTGCCATCCTCGCTCGGACAGGGGATGTCGGGGAGCTGTTTTTT.

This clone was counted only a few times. The CDR3 coding sequence is TGTGCCAGCAGCTTGTGGCAGGACGGGGAGCTGTTTTTT. Its protein is CASSLWQDGELFF. This sequence joins TRBV7-9 and TRBJ2-2; D is undetermined. This CDR3 is 13 amino acids long. Trimming took 3 bases from V and 7 from J, leaving 9 bases between them. The germline CDR1 and CDR2 sequences are SEHNR and FQNEAQ (reference sequence).

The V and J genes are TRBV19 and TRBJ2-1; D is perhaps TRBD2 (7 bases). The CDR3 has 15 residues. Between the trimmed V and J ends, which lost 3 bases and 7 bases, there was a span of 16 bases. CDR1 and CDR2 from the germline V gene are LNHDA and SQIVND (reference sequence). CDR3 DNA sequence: TGTGCCAGTAGTATTACGGTTAGGGGGGGGAATGAGCAGTTCTTC. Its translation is CASSITVRGGNEQFF.

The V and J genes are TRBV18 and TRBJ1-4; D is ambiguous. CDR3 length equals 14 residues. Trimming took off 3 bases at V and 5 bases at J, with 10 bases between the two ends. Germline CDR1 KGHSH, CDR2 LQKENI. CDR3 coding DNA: TGTGCCAGCTCACCGGGAGGGCTGAATGAAAAACTGTTTTTT. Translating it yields CASSPGGLNEKLFF.

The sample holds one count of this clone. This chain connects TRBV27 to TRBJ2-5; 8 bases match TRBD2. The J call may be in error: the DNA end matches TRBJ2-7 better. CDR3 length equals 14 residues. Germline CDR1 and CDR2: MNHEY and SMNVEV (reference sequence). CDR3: CASSVTSGDYEQYF. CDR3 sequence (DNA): TGTGCCAGCAGTGTCACTAGCGGTGATTACGAGCAGTACTTC.

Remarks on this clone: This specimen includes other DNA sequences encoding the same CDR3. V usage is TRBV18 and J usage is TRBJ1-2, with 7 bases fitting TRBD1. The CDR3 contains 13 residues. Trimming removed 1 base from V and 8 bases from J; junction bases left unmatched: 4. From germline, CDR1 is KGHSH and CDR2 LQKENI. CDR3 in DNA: TGTGCCAGCTCACCACGGCAGGGGGACGGCTACACCTTC. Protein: CASSPRQGDGYTF.

For the CDR3, the DNA is TGTGCCAGCAGTGAAATCAGGGGGTCTGGGGCCAACGTCCTGACTTTC. Residues: CASSEIRGSGANVLTF. The J gene is TRBJ2-6, the V gene TRBV2, with 7 bases identical to TRBD1. The germline gives CDR1 SNHLY, CDR2 FYNNEI. V shed 2 bases, J shed 1 base, and the junction held 2 bases outside the gene matches. This CDR3 contains 16 residues.

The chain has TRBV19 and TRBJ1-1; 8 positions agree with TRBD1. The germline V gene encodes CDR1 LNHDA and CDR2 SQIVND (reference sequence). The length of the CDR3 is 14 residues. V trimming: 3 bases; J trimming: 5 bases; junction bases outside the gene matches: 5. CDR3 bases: TGTGCCAGTAGTATCAGGGGGCAAGGGACTGAAGCTTTCTTT. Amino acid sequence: CASSIRGQGTEAFF.

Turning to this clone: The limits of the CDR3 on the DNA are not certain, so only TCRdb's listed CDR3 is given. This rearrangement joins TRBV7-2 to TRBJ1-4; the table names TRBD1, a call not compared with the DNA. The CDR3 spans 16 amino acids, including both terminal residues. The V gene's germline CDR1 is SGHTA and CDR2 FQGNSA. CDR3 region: CASSPALAQANEKLFF.